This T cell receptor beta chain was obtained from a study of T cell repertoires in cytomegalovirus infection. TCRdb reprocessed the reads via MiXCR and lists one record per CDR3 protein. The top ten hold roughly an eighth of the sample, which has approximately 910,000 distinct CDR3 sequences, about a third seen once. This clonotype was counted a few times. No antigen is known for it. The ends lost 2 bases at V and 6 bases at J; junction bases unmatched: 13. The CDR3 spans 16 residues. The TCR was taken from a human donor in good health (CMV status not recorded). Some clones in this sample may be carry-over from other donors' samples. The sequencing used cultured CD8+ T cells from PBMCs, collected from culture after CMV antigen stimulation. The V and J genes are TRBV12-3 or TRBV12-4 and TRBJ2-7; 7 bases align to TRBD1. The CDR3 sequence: CASSLIPQGTAFEQYF. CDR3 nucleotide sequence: TGTGCCAGCAGTTTAATCCCACAGGGGACAGCTTTCGAGCAGTACTTC.